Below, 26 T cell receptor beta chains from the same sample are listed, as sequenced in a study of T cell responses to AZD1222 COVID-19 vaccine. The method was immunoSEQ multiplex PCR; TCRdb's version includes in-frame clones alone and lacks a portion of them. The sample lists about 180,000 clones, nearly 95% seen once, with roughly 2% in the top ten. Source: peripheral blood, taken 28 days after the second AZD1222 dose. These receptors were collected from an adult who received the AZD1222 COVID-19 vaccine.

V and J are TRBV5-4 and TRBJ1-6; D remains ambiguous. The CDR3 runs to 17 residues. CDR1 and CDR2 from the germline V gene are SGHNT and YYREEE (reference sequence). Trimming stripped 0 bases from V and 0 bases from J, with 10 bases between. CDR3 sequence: CASSLVGSSSYNSPLHF. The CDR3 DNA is TGTGCCAGCAGCTTGGTAGGCTCCAGCTCCTATAATTCACCCCTCCACTTT.

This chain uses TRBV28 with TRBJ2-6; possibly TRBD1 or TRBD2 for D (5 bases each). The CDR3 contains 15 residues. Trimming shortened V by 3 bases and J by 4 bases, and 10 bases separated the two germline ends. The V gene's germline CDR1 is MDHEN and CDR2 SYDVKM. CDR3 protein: CASSFRGTGANVLTF. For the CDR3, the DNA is TGTGCCAGCAGTTTCCGGGGCACAGGGGCCAACGTCCTGACTTTC. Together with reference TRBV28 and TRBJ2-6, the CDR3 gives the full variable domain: DVKVTQSSRYLVKRTGEKVFLECVQDMDHENMFWYRQDPGLGLRLIYFSYDVKMKEKGDIPEGYSVSREKKERFSLILESASTNQTSMYLCASSFRGTGANVLTFGAGSRLTVL.

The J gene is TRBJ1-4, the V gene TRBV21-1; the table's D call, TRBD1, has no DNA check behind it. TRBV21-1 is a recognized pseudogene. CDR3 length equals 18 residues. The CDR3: CASSSVGPMTALNEKLFF. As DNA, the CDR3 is TGTGCCAGCAGCTCAGTAGGCCCCATGACAGCGTTAAATGAAAAACTGTTTTTT.

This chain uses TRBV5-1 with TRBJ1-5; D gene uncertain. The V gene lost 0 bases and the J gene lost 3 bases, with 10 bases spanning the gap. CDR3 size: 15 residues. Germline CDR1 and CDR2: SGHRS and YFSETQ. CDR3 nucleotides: TGCGCCAGCAGCTTGGCCGGGCAGCACAATCAGCCCCAGCATTTT. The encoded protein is CASSLAGQHNQPQHF.

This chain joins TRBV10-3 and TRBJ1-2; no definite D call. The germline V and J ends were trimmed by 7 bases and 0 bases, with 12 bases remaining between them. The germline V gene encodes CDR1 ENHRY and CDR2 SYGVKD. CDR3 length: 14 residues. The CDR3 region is CAITQSPTNYGYTF. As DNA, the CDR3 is TGTGCCATCACCCAAAGTCCCACTAACTATGGCTACACCTTC.

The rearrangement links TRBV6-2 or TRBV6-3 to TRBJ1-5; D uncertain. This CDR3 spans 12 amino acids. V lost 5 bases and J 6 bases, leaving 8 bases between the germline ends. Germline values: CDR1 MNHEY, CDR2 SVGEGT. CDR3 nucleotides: TGTGCCAGCAGTCGCCAAAGTCAGCCCCAGCATTTT. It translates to CASSRQSQPQHF.

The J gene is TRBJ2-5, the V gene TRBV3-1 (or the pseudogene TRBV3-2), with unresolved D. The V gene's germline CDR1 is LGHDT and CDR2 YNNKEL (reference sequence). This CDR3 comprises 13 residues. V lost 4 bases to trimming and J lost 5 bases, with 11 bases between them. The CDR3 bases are TGTGCCAGCAGCCTCAGACAATCGGAGACCCAGTACTTC. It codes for CASSLRQSETQYF.

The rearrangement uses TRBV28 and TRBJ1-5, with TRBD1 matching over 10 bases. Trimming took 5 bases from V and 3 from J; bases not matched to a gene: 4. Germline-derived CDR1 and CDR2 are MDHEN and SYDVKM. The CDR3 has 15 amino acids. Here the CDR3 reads CASSTRQGANQPQHF. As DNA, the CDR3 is TGTGCCAGCAGTACCCGACAGGGGGCCAATCAGCCCCAGCATTTT.

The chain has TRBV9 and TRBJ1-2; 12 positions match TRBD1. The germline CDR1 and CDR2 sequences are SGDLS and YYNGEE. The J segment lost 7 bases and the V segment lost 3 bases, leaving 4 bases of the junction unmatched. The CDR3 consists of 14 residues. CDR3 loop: CASSEGQGARGYTF. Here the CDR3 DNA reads TGTGCCAGCAGCGAGGGACAGGGGGCGCGTGGCTACACCTTC.

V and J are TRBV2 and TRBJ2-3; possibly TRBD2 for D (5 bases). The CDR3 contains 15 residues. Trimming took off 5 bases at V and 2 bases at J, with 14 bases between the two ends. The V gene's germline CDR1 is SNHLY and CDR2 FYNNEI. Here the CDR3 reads CASSLSSENTDTQYF. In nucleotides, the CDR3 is TGTGCCAGCAGTCTGAGTAGCGAGAACACAGATACGCAGTATTTT.

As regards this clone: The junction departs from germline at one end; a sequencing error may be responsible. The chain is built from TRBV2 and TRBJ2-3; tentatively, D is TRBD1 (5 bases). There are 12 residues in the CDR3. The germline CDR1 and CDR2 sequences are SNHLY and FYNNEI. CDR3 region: CASSQAPVRVRF. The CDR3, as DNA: TGTGCCAGCAGCCAAGCCCCCGTCAGGGTCCGCTTT.

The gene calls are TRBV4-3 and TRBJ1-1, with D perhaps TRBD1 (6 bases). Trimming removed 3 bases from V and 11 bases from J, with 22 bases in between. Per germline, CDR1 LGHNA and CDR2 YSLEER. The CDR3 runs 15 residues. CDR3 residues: CASSQWDNHNGEAFF. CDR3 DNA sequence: TGCGCCAGCAGCCAGTGGGACAACCACAACGGGGAGGCTTTCTTT.

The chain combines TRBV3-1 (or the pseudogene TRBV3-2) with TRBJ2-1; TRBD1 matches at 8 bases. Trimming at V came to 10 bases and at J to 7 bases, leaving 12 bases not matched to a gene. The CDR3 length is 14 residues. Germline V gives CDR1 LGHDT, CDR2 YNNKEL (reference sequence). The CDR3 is CATLGAGGGNEQFF. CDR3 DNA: TGTGCCACCTTGGGGGCAGGGGGCGGGAATGAGCAGTTCTTC.

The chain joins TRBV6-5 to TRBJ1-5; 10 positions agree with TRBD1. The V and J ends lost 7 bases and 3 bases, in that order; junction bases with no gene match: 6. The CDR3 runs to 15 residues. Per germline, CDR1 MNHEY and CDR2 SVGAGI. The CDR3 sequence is CASNRQGANNQPQHF. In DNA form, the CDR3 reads TGTGCCAGCAACCGACAGGGGGCGAACAATCAGCCCCAGCATTTT.

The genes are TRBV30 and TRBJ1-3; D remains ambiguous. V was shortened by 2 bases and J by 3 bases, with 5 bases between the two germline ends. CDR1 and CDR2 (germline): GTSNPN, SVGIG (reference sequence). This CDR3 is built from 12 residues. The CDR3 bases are TGTGCCTGGAGTTCAGGTGGAAACACCATATATTTT. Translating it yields CAWSSGGNTIYF.

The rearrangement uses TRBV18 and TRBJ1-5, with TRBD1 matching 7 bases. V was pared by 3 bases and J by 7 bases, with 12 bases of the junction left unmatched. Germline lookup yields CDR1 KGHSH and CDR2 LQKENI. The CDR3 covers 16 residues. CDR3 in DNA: TGTGCCAGCTCACCCTCAGGGACAGCGATAGGCCAGCCCCAGCATTTT. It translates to CASSPSGTAIGQPQHF.

DNA of the CDR3: TGCGCCAGCAGCCAAGGGAGAGGGAGCAATCAGCCCCAGCATTTT. This translates into CASSQGRGSNQPQHF. This chain uses TRBV4-1 with TRBJ1-5; D remains ambiguous. V dropped 1 base and J dropped 1 base, with 8 bases sitting between them. The CDR3 is made up of 15 amino acids. Germline V CDR1 and CDR2: MGHRA, YSYEKL.

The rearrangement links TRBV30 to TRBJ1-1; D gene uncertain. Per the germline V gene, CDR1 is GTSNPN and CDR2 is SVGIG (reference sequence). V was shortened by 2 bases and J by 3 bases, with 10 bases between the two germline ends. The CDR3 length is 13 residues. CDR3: CAWSMLGHTEAFF. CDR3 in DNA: TGTGCCTGGAGTATGTTGGGCCACACTGAAGCTTTCTTT. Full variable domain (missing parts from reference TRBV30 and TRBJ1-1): SQTIHQWPATLVQPVGSPLSLECTVEGTSNPNLYWYRQAAGRGLQLLFYSVGIGQISSEVPQNLSASRPQDRQFILSSKKLLLSDSGFYLCAWSMLGHTEAFFGQGTRLTVV.

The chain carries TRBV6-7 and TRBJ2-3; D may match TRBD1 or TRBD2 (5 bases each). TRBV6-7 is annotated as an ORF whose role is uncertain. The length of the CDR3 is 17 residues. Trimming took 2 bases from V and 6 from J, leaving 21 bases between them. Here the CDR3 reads CASSYPIRDREEDTQYF. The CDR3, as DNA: TGTGCCAGCAGTTACCCCATCCGGGACCGCGAGGAGGATACGCAGTATTTT.

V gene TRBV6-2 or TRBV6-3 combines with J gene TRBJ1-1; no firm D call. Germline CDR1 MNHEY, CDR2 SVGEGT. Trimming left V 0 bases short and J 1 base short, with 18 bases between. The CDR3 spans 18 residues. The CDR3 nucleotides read TGTGCCAGCAGTTACTCGGATCCAGTGTATTTCGCGAACACTGAAGCTTTCTTT. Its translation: CASSYSDPVYFANTEAFF.

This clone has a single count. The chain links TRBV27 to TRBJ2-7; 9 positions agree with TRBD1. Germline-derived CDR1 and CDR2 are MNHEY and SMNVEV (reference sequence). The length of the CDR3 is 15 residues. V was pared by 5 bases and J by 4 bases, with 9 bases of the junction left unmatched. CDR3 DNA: TGTGCCAGCAGTGCGGAAACAGGGGGCGCGTACGAGCAGTACTTC. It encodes CASSAETGGAYEQYF.

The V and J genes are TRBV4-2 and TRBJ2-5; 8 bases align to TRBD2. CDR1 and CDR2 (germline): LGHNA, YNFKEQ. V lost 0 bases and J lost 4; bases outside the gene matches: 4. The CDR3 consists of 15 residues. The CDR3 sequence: CASSQETSGGETQYF. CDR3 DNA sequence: TGTGCCAGCAGCCAAGAAACTAGCGGCGGAGAGACCCAGTACTTC.

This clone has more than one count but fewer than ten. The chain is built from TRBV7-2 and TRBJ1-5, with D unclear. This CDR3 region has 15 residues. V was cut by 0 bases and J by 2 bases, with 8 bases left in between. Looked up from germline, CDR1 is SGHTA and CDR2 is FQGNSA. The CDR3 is CASSLAGSGNQPQHF. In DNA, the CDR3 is TGTGCCAGCAGCTTAGCGGGGAGCGGCAATCAGCCCCAGCATTTT.

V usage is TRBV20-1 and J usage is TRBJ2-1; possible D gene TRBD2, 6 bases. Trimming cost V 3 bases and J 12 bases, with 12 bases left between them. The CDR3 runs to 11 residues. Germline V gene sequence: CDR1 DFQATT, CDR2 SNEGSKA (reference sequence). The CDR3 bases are TGCAGTGCTAGGGTACTAGCCGTGCAGTTCTTC. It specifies CSARVLAVQFF.

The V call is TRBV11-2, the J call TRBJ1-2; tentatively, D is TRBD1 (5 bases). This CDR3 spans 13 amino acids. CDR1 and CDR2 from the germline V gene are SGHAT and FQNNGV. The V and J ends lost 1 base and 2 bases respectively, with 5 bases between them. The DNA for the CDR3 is TGTGCCAGCAGCTTAGGGACAAACTATGGCTACACCTTC. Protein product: CASSLGTNYGYTF. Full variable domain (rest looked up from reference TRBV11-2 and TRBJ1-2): EAGVAQSPRYKIIEKRQSVAFWCNPISGHATLYWYQQILGQGPKLLIQFQNNGVVDDSQLPKDRFSAERLKGVDSTLKIQPAKLEDSAVYLCASSLGTNYGYTFGSGTRLTVV.

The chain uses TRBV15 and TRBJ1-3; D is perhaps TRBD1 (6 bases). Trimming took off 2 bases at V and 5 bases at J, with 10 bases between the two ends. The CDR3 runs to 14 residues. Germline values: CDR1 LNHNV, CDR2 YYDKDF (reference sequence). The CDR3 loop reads CATSRSGERNTIYF. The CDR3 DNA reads TGTGCCACCAGCAGATCAGGGGAAAGAAACACCATATATTTT.